Listed here are 15 T cell receptor beta chains from one sample, sequenced in a study of T-cell memory formation after mild COVID-19. TCRdb independently ran MiXCR on the 5' RACE reads; one entry per CDR3 protein. The table lists a few hundred thousand distinct CDR3 sequences, roughly 20% of them singletons, with around 13% in the top ten. Sequencing used PBMCs or a T cell subset sorted from them (not recorded which). All receptors come from an adult woman who had mild COVID-19 (a few samples of this study predate the infection). Cell type and time point are not known.

This clonotype has just a few counts. The chain has TRBV7-2 and TRBJ1-1; 7 positions agree with TRBD1. The CDR3 spans 15 residues. Trimming at V came to 3 bases and at J to 4 bases, leaving 8 bases not matched to a gene. CDR1 is SGHTA and CDR2 is FQGNSA in the germline V gene. CDR3 DNA: TGTGCCAGCAGCTTGTTTCACAGGGGTCTCACTGAAGCTTTCTTT. As protein: CASSLFHRGLTEAFF.

This clonotype was seen a handful of times. The rearrangement uses TRBV6-2 or TRBV6-3 and TRBJ2-2; the D gene is possibly TRBD2 (6 bases). CDR1 and CDR2 (germline): MNHEY, SVGEGT. V lost 6 bases and J 4 bases, leaving 15 bases between the germline ends. The CDR3 extends over 15 amino acids. In DNA form, the CDR3 reads TGTGCCAGCAGCTCTGGAGGGCTAGGCACCGGGGAGCTGTTTTTT. Translating it yields CASSSGGLGTGELFF.

This clonotype has ten or more counts. The chain links TRBV25-1 to TRBJ1-4, with D uncertain. The germline gives CDR1 MGHDK, CDR2 SYGVNS. The CDR3 covers 15 residues. Trimming pared 1 base from V and 5 bases from J, leaving 11 bases between. The CDR3 here is CASSEFTSGNEKLFF. CDR3 DNA sequence: TGTGCCAGCAGTGAATTTACCAGTGGAAATGAAAAACTGTTTTTT.

On this clonotype: This likely stems from a read error, as it lies one base from a far larger clone. The rearrangement uses TRBV2 and TRBJ1-2; D ambiguous. The CDR3 consists of 13 residues. Trimming pared 1 base from V and 1 base from J, leaving 4 bases between. Germline-derived CDR1 and CDR2 are SNHLY and FYNNEI. The CDR3 nucleotides read TGTGCCAGCAGTGAAGGGGGTAACTATGGCTACACCTTC. The encoded protein is CASSEGGNYGYTF.

The rearrangement uses TRBV12-3 or TRBV12-4 and TRBJ1-2; 7 positions match TRBD1. V lost 1 base, J lost 8 bases, and 10 bases stayed unmatched. The length of the CDR3 is 15 residues. CDR3 bases: TGTGCCAGCAGTTTAGGGGACAGAAGGGGTGACGGCTACACCTTC. Translation gives CASSLGDRRGDGYTF.

V usage is TRBV25-1 and J usage is TRBJ2-3, with 9 bases identical to TRBD2. Looked up from germline, CDR1 is MGHDK and CDR2 is SYGVNS. This CDR3 spans 15 amino acids. V was clipped by 5 bases and J by 4 bases; unmatched bases: 7. The CDR3 DNA reads as TGTGCCAGCAGTCTAGCGGGGCTAACCCCAGATACGCAGTATTTT. Translated: CASSLAGLTPDTQYF.

The chain combines TRBV18 with TRBJ1-1; no reliable D call. The CDR3 runs to 15 residues. The ends were cut back, 5 bases at V and 0 bases at J, with 13 bases in the middle. CDR1 is KGHSH and CDR2 is LQKENI in the germline V gene. CDR3 nucleotides: TGTGCCAGCTCAATGGACCGGGTCATGAACACTGAAGCTTTCTTT. Its translation is CASSMDRVMNTEAFF.

This clonotype has a handful of counts. The rearrangement links TRBV12-3 or TRBV12-4 to TRBJ2-7; 8 bases are a match to TRBD1. The CDR3 has 15 amino acids. V dropped 4 bases and J dropped 0; count of bases not matched to a gene: 5. CDR3 DNA sequence: TGTGCCAGCAGTTCCAACAGGGGGGACTCCTACGAGCAGTACTTC. Its translation is CASSSNRGDSYEQYF.

This chain joins TRBV7-8 and TRBJ2-5; D is perhaps TRBD1 (6 bases). V lost 0 bases to trimming and J lost 5 bases, with 16 bases between them. Germline-derived CDR1 and CDR2 are SGHVS and FQNEAQ. The CDR3 covers 16 residues. The CDR3 loop is CASSLAGNRVRETQYF. The CDR3 DNA reads as TGTGCCAGCAGCTTAGCAGGGAACAGGGTTAGGGAGACCCAGTACTTC.

This clonotype has a count of ten or more. The V and J genes are TRBV5-1 and TRBJ2-1; 7 bases are a match to TRBD2. Trimming at V came to 5 bases and at J to 5 bases, leaving 4 bases not matched to a gene. Germline CDR1 and CDR2: SGHRS and YFSETQ. This CDR3 has 13 residues. CDR3 loop: CASRSLADNEQFF. The DNA of the CDR3 is TGCGCCAGCAGGTCTCTAGCGGACAATGAGCAGTTCTTC.

This chain connects TRBV5-1 to TRBJ1-3, with unresolved D. Looked up from germline, CDR1 is SGHRS and CDR2 is YFSETQ. The CDR3 spans 15 residues. Trimming cost V 0 bases and J 0 bases, with 7 bases left between them. The CDR3 is CASSLEVHSGNTIYF. CDR3 nucleotides: TGCGCCAGCAGCTTGGAAGTACACTCTGGAAACACCATATATTTT.

The chain joins TRBV6-5 to TRBJ1-2; D possibly corresponds to TRBD1 (5 bases). V lost 0 bases to trimming and J lost 5 bases, with 10 bases between them. Germline lookup yields CDR1 MNHEY and CDR2 SVGAGI. The CDR3 contains 14 residues. The CDR3 here is CASSYSGEAYGYTF. As DNA, the CDR3 is TGTGCCAGCAGTTACTCAGGGGAGGCGTATGGCTACACCTTC.

This chain links TRBV4-1 with TRBJ1-1, with 8 bases lining up with TRBD1. Germline V gene data show CDR1 as MGHRA and CDR2 as YSYEKL. V lost 6 bases and J lost 4; bases outside the gene matches: 10. This CDR3 comprises 15 residues. The CDR3 reads CASRTRQGSSTEAFF. DNA for the CDR3: TGCGCCAGCAGGACTCGACAGGGGAGTAGCACTGAAGCTTTCTTT.

This clonotype occurred a few times. This chain joins TRBV10-3 and TRBJ2-7; perhaps D is TRBD1 or TRBD2 (5 bases each). Germline V gene sequence: CDR1 ENHRY, CDR2 SYGVKD. This CDR3 spans 11 amino acids. Trimming removed 4 bases from V and 5 bases from J, with 6 bases in between. The CDR3 loop is CAISGGDEQYF. The CDR3 DNA is TGTGCCATCAGTGGAGGGGACGAGCAGTACTTC.

V and J are TRBV6-2 or TRBV6-3 and TRBJ2-5; D uncertain. V lost 6 bases to trimming and J lost 4 bases, with 9 bases between them. CDR3 length: 12 amino acids. From germline, CDR1 is MNHEY and CDR2 SVGEGT. The CDR3: CASRLPGETQYF. In nucleotides, the CDR3 is TGTGCCAGCAGATTACCCGGAGAGACCCAGTACTTC.